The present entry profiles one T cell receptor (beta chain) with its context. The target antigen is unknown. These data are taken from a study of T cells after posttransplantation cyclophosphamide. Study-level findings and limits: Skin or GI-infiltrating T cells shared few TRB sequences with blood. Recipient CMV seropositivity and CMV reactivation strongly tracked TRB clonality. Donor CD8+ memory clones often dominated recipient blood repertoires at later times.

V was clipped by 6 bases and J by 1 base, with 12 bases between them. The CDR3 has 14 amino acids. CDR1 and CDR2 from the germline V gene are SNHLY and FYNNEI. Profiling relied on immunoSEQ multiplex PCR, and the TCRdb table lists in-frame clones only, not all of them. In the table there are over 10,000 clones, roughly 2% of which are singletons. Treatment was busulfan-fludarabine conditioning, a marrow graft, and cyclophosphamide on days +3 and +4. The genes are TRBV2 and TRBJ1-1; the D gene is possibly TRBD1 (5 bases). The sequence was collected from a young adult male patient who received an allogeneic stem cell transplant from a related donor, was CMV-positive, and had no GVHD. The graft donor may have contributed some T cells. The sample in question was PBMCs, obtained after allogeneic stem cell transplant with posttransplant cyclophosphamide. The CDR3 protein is CASRAGRGNTEAFF. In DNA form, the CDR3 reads TGTGCCAGCAGGGCAGGGCGGGGGAACACTGAAGCTTTCTTT.